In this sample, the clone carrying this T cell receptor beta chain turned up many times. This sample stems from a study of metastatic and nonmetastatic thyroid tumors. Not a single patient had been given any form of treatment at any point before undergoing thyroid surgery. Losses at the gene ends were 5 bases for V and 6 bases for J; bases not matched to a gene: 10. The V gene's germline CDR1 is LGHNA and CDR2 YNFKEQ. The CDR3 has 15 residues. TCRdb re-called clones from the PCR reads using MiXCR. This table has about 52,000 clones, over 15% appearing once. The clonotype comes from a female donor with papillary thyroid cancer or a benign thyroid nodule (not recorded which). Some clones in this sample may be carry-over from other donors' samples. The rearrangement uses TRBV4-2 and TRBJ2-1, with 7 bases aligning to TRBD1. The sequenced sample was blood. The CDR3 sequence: CASSVGTAESNEQFF. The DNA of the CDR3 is TGTGCCAGCAGCGTCGGGACAGCGGAGTCCAATGAGCAGTTCTTC.